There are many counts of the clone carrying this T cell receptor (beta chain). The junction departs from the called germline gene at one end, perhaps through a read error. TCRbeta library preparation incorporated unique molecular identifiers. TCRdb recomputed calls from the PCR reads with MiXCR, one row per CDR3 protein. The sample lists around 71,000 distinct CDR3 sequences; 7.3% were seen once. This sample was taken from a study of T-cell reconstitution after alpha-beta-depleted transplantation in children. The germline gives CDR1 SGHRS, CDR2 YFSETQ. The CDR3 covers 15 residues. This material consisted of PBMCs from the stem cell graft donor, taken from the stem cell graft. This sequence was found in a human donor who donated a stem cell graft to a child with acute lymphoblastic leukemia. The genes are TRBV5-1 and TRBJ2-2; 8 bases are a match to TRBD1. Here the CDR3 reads CAISLDRVVTGELFF. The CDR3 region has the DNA TGCGCCATCAGCTTGGACAGGGTCGTCACCGGGGAGCTGTTTTTT.